This TCR beta chain was recorded in a study of blood T cell repertoires in COVID-19. Study summary: From the United States, Italy and Spain came samples of acute and convalescent COVID-19.

Per the original data handling: Nucleated cell counts were estimated from reference gene primer amplification. TCRdb keeps only in-frame clones here, not all; method: immunoSEQ multiplex PCR. The DNA gave D and trimming, while V, J and clone size come from that table. The sample shows about 170,000 clones, around 67% of them seen only once. V trimming: 3 bases; J trimming: 7 bases; junction bases outside the gene matches: 13. The CDR3 is 16 residues long. Germline V lookup: CDR1 LNHNV, CDR2 YYDKDF (reference sequence). The receptor's source is a woman older than 75 with acute or convalescent COVID-19. Source material: peripheral blood. The chain uses TRBV15 and TRBJ2-7; TRBD2 matches at 9 bases. In DNA, the CDR3 is TGTGCCACCAGCAGTCGAGCGGGAGGCCTTCCGGGGGAGCAGTACTTC. Translation gives CATSSRAGGLPGEQYF.